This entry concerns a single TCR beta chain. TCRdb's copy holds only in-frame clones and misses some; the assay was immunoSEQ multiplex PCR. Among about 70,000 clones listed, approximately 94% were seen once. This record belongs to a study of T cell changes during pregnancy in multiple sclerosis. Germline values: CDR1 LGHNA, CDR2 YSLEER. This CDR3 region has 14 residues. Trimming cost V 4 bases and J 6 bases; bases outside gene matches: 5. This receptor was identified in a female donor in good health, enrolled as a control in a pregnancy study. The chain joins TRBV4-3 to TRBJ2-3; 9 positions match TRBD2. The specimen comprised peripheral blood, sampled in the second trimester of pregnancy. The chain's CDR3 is CASSPLAGEDTQYF. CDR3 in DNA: TGCGCCAGCAGCCCCTTAGCGGGGGAGGATACGCAGTATTTT.